This T cell receptor (beta chain) derives from a study of identical twins. Overall study findings and caveats: Donors were not followed over many years; analysis was cross-sectional. Carriage of fewer insertions was seen in abundant cord blood beta clonotypes, whereas memory repertoires showed none.

TCRdb redid the calling of the 5' RACE reads with MiXCR, one entry per CDR3 protein. The table records roughly 690,000 distinct CDR3 sequences, roughly 6% of them present only once. Concerning this clonotype: Its specificity is unknown.

The V gene lost 8 bases and the J gene lost 2 bases, with 22 bases spanning the gap. There are 17 residues in the CDR3. The germline V gene has CDR1 MNHNY and CDR2 SVGAGI (reference sequence). The gene calls are TRBV6-6 and TRBJ1-5, with D unresolved. This clonotype was sampled from a man aged 18 to 30 in good health. Input material: naive T cells sorted from blood. In DNA form, the CDR3 reads TGTGCCAGCGAGGACCAGCACGGGTTTGATGGCAATCAGCCCCAGCATTTT. Its translation: CASEDQHGFDGNQPQHF.